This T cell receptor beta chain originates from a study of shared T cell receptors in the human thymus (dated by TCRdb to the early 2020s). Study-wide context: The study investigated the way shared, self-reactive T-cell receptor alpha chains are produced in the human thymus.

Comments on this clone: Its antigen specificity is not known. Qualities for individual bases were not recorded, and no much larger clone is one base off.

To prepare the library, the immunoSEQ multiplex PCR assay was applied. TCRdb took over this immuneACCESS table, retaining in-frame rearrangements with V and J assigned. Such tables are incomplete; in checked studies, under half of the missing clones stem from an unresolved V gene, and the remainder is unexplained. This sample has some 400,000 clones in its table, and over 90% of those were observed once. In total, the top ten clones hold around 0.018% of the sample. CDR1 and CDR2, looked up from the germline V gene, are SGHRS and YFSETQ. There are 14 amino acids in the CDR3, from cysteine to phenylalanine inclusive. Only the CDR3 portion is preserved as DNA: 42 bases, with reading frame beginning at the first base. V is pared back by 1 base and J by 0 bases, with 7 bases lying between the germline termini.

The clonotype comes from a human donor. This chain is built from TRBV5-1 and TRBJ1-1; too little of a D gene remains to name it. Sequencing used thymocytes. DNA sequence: TGCGCCAGCAGCTTGTCGGAAATGAACACTGAAGCTTTCTTT. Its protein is CASSLSEMNTEAFF.